A selection of T cell receptor beta chains follows, all from one sample in a study of naive and memory T cell subsets. From the 5' RACE reads, TCRdb called clonotypes with MiXCR, one entry per CDR3 protein. The sample consists of approximately 32,000 distinct CDR3 sequences, 16% of them appearing once. The receptors stem from a female donor in good health. CDR3s include the opening cysteine and the closing phenylalanine or tryptophan. The D gene is left open where the match is weak. For some rows the clone size is stated as once, few or many, or as a class when expanded; others skip it.

CDR3nt,CDR3aa,abundance,j_gene,v_gene,d_gene
TGTGCCAGCACCGGGGGGGGGACAGTAGTCAATCAGCCCCAGCATTTT,CASTGGGTVVNQPQHF,medium-sized,TRBJ1-5,TRBV12-3/TRBV12-4,TRBD1
TGCAGTGCTAGAGGGGCCAGTCCCGGGGGGCTTGGGGAGACCCAGTACTTC,CSARGASPGGLGETQYF,many,TRBJ2-5,TRBV20-1,NA
TGCAGTGCAGGGAAAAGCAATCAGCCCCAGCATTTT,CSAGKSNQPQHF,many,TRBJ1-5,TRBV20-1,NA
TGCAGTGCCACAGGTCTGGGCGGCTACGAGCAGTACTTC,CSATGLGGYEQYF,many,TRBJ2-7,TRBV20-1,NA
TGTGCCAGCAGTTATGCCTACACCTACGAGCAGTACTTC,CASSYAYTYEQYF,few,TRBJ2-7,TRBV6-5,NA
TGTGCCAGCTCGGGCAGGGGTGTGAACACTGAAGCTTTCTTT,CASSGRGVNTEAFF,NA,TRBJ1-1,TRBV27,NA
TGCAGCGTTGAAGATCAGGGGCGGTCCGACTATGGCTACACCTTC,CSVEDQGRSDYGYTF,medium-sized,TRBJ1-2,TRBV29-1,NA
TGTGCCAGCAGCTCCACCGACCCTCGTCAGGGGGATGGCTACACCTTC,CASSSTDPRQGDGYTF,medium-sized,TRBJ1-2,TRBV7-2,TRBD1
TGTGCCAGCAGCCCGAACGGACAGGAGCAGTACTTC,CASSPNGQEQYF,many,TRBJ2-7,TRBV5-4,NA
TGCAGTGCTAGAGGACTAGGGCCTAACACCGGGGAGCTGTTTTTT,CSARGLGPNTGELFF,many,TRBJ2-2,TRBV20-1,NA
TGTGCCAGCAGTTCCTACAGGGGGGATGATAACTATGGCTACACCTTC,CASSSYRGDDNYGYTF,medium-sized,TRBJ1-2,TRBV6-5,TRBD1